What follows are 17 T cell receptor beta chains derived from one specimen sequenced in a study of blood T cells in healthy people across ages. Sample-barcoded 5' priming and a J-beta primer mix drove a second PCR of roughly 6 to 12 cycles. A single record per CDR3 protein comes from TCRdb applying MiXCR to the 5' RACE reads. The repertoire holds roughly 1,100,000 distinct CDR3 sequences, with about 23% as singletons. This sample was also put to use in a study of T cells of mothers and their children.

The material sequenced was blood. Receptors originate from a girl aged 2-10 years in good health.

The V and J genes are TRBV6-2 or TRBV6-3 and TRBJ1-2, with D tentatively TRBD1 (6 bases). The V gene lost 6 bases and the J gene lost 4 bases, with 12 bases spanning the gap. Germline-derived CDR1 and CDR2 are MNHEY and SVGEGT. CDR3 length equals 13 residues. The CDR3 reads CASRTGTTYGYTF. The CDR3 DNA reads as TGTGCCAGCAGAACCGGGACAACCTATGGCTACACCTTC.

This clonotype was observed a single time. This chain uses TRBV12-3 or TRBV12-4 with TRBJ2-3; 16 positions match TRBD2. V was clipped by 10 bases and J by 5 bases; unmatched bases: 12. CDR3 length equals 17 residues. CDR3 residues: CATSPGLAGGPGDTQYF. The CDR3 DNA sequence: TGTGCCACAAGTCCGGGACTAGCGGGAGGGCCAGGAGATACGCAGTATTTT.

A few counts support this clonotype. CDR3 DNA sequence: TGTGCCAGCAGCTTCCAGAGGACGGGGGAGACCCAGTACTTC. Amino acids: CASSFQRTGETQYF. The chain joins TRBV13 to TRBJ2-5; possible D gene TRBD2, 5 bases. V dropped 3 bases and J dropped 5 bases, with 13 bases sitting between them. The CDR3 covers 14 residues. The germline V gene encodes CDR1 PRHDT and CDR2 FYEKMQ (reference sequence). Full variable domain (rest looked up from reference TRBV13 and TRBJ2-5): AAGVIQSPRHLIKEKRETATLKCYPIPRHDTVYWYQQGPGQDPQFLISFYEKMQSDKGSIPDRFSAQQFSDYHSELNMSSLELGDSALYFCASSFQRTGETQYFGPGTRLLVL.

This clonotype was recorded a few times. V is TRBV4-2 and J is TRBJ2-3, with D tentatively TRBD1 or TRBD2 (5 bases each). CDR3 size: 16 residues. Trimming stripped 4 bases from V and 1 base from J, with 15 bases between. Germline CDR1 and CDR2: LGHNA and YNFKEQ. CDR3 region: CASSPLGESGTDTQYF. CDR3 in DNA: TGTGCCAGCAGCCCACTGGGGGAGTCGGGCACAGATACGCAGTATTTT.

The chain is built from TRBV4-1 and TRBJ1-2; no clear D. The CDR3 is made up of 13 amino acids. Between the trimmed V and J ends, which lost 5 bases and 6 bases, there was a span of 13 bases. Germline V lookup: CDR1 MGHRA, CDR2 YSYEKL. CDR3 region: CASSLLPADGYTF. The CDR3 DNA reads as TGCGCCAGCAGCTTACTCCCGGCCGATGGCTACACCTTC.

This clonotype was seen only a few times. V and J are TRBV29-1 and TRBJ2-5, with TRBD1 matching 8 bases. The J call may be mistaken, given a closer DNA end match to TRBJ2-7. Germline V gives CDR1 SQVTM, CDR2 ANQGSEA. The CDR3 has 15 amino acids. CDR3 sequence: CSVELTGAASYEQYF. CDR3 DNA sequence: TGCAGCGTTGAGCTGACAGGGGCGGCCTCCTACGAGCAGTACTTC.

CDR3: CASSPMTGVLQETQYF. CDR3 nucleotide sequence: TGCGCCAGCAGCCCCATGACAGGAGTTTTACAAGAGACCCAGTACTTC. This chain joins TRBV5-1 and TRBJ2-5; a weak D match, TRBD1 (6 bases). The CDR3 contains 16 residues. Germline assignment: CDR1 SGHRS and CDR2 YFSETQ. Trimming left V 4 bases short and J 2 bases short, with 18 bases between.

In its sample, this clonotype was seen many times. The rearrangement uses TRBV6-6 and TRBJ2-5; D is perhaps TRBD2 (6 bases). The J call is doubtful: the DNA matches TRBJ2-1 better. There are 13 residues in the CDR3. Germline-derived CDR1 and CDR2 are MNHNY and SVGAGI (reference sequence). Written as DNA, the CDR3 is TGTGCCAGCAGTTACTCGCCGGCGGGGGAGCAGTTCTTC. Encoded protein: CASSYSPAGEQFF.

This clonotype came up many times. J is TRBJ2-1 and V is TRBV12-5; tentative D call: TRBD2 (6 bases). This CDR3 is built from 13 residues. CDR1 is LGHNT and CDR2 is FRNRAP in the germline V gene. V dropped 6 bases and J dropped 4 bases, with 10 bases sitting between them. The CDR3 sequence: CASGSTSYNEQFF. The CDR3 bases are TGTGCTAGTGGGTCGACTAGTTACAATGAGCAGTTCTTC.

This chain uses TRBV7-3 with TRBJ1-1; tentatively, D is TRBD1 (6 bases). The CDR3 loop spans 16 amino acids. Between the trimmed V and J ends, which lost 6 bases and 0 bases, there was a span of 17 bases. CDR1 SGHTA and CDR2 FQGTGA come from the germline V gene. CDR3 residues: CASRQNRATMNTEAFF. As DNA, the CDR3 is TGTGCCAGCAGACAAAACAGGGCTACAATGAACACTGAAGCTTTCTTT.

The chain is built from TRBV20-1 and TRBJ2-7; a weak D match, TRBD1 (6 bases). The end of the DNA fits TRBJ2-5 better, so the J call may be wrong. The CDR3 totals 14 residues. Germline V gene lookup returns CDR1 DFQATT and CDR2 SNEGSKA (reference sequence). CDR3 in amino acids: CSARGQGMGETQYF. In nucleotides, the CDR3 is TGCAGTGCTAGAGGGCAGGGGATGGGAGAGACCCAGTACTTC.

This clonotype was counted a few times. The chain uses TRBV24-1 and TRBJ1-1; a possible D gene is TRBD1 (5 bases). This CDR3 contains 13 residues. Germline values: CDR1 KGHDR, CDR2 SFDVKD. The germline V and J ends were trimmed by 0 bases and 6 bases, with 7 bases remaining between them. CDR3: CATSDLETAEAFF. CDR3 nucleotides: TGTGCCACCAGTGATTTGGAGACAGCTGAAGCTTTCTTT.

This clonotype was seen a handful of times. This chain joins TRBV12-3 or TRBV12-4 and TRBJ2-5, with D unclear. V was clipped by 8 bases and J by 7 bases, with 14 bases between them. The CDR3 loop spans 12 amino acids. The chain's CDR3 is CASGSLSGTQYF. CDR3 sequence (DNA): TGTGCCAGCGGTTCTCTTTCGGGGACCCAGTACTTC.

This clonotype was seen a few times. This sequence joins TRBV6-6 and TRBJ1-4; tentatively, D is TRBD1 (6 bases). Deletions cut 8 bases from V and 6 bases from J, with 19 bases between. This CDR3 is 15 amino acids long. CDR1 is MNHNY and CDR2 is SVGAGI in the germline V gene (reference sequence). The DNA for the CDR3 is TGTGCCAGCTCTTCTGAGGGGGGTTTTTATGAAAAACTGTTTTTT. It encodes CASSSEGGFYEKLFF.

This clonotype was observed a handful of times. The V and J genes are TRBV7-2 and TRBJ2-5; TRBD1 matches 9 bases. J was trimmed by 6 bases and V by 5 bases; bases with no gene match: 7. Germline V CDR1 and CDR2: SGHTA, FQGNSA. The length of the CDR3 is 14 residues. DNA for the CDR3: TGTGCCAGCAGCCCCTGGACAGGGGCCAAGACCCAGTACTTC. Translating gives CASSPWTGAKTQYF.

The rearrangement joins TRBV20-1 to TRBJ2-2, with 8 positions matching TRBD2. After removal of 0 bases from V and 4 bases from J, the junction contained 7 bases not matched to a gene. The germline gives CDR1 DFQATT, CDR2 SNEGSKA (reference sequence). This CDR3 is 16 amino acids long. The CDR3 DNA is TGCAGTGCTAGAGATGAGAGCGGGAGACTCACCGGGGAGCTGTTTTTT. This encodes CSARDESGRLTGELFF.

The chain is built from TRBV21-1 and TRBJ2-5. TRBV21-1 is assigned pseudogene status. CDR3 length: 13 amino acids. This CDR3 is CAPSGRPQETQYF. CDR3 DNA: TGTGCCCCCAGCGGCAGGCCCCAAGAGACCCAGTACTTC.